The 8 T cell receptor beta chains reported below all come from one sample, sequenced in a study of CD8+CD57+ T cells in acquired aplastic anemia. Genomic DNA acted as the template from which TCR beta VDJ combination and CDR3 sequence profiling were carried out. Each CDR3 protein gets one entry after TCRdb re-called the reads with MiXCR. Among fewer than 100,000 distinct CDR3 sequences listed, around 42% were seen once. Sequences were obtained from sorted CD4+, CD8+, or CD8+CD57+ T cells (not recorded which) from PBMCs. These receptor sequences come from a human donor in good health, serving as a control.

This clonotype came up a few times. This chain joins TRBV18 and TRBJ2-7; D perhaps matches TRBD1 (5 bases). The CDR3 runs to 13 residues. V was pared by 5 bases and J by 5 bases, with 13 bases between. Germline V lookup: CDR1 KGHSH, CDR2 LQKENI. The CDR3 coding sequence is TGTGCCAGCTCATACGCAGGGATCCACGAGCAGTACTTC. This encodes CASSYAGIHEQYF.

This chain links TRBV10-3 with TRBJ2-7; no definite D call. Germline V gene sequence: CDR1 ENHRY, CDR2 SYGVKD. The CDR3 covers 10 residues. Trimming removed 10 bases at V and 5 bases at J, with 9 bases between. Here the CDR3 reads CASMVHEQYF. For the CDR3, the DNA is TGTGCCAGCATGGTCCACGAGCAGTACTTC.

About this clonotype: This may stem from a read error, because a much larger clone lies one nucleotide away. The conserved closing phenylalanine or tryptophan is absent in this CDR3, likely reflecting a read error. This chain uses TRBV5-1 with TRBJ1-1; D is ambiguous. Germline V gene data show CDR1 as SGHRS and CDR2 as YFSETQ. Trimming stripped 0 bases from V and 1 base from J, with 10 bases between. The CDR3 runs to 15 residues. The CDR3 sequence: CASSLGYRTNTEAFL. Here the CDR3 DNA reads TGCGCCAGCAGCTTGGGGTATAGGACGAACACTGAAGCTTTCCTT.

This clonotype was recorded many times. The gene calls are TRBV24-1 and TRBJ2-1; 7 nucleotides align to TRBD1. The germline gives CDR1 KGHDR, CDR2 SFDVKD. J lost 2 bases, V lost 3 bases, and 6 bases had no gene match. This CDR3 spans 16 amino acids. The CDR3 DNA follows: TGTGCCACCAGTGATACTACAGGGGTTGCCTACAATGAGCAGTTCTTC. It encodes CATSDTTGVAYNEQFF.

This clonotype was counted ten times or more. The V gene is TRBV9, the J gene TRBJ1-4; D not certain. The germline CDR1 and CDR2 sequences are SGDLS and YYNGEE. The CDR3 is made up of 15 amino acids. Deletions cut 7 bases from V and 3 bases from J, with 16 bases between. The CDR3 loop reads CASSPGDTANEKLFF. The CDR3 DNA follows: TGTGCCAGCTCCCCCGGGGATACGGCTAATGAAAAACTGTTTTTT. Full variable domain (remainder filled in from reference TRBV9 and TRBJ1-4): DSGVTQTPKHLITATGQRVTLRCSPRSGDLSVYWYQQSLDQGLQFLIQYYNGEERAKGNILERFSAQQFPDLHSELNLSSLELGDSALYFCASSPGDTANEKLFFGSGTQLSVL.

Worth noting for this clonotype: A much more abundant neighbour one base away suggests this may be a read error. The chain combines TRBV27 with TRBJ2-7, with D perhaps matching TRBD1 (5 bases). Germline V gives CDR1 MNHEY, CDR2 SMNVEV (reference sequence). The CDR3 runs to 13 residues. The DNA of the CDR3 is TGTGCCAACAGTTTGACCCAGGGCCCCGAGCAGTACTTC. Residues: CANSLTQGPEQYF.

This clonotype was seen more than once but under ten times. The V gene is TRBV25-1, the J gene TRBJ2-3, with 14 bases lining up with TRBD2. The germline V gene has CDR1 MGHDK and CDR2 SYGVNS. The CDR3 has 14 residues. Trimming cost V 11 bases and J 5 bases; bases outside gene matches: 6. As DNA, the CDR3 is TGTGCCTGGGGGACTAGCGGGGGTGTAGATACGCAGTATTTT. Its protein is CAWGTSGGVDTQYF.

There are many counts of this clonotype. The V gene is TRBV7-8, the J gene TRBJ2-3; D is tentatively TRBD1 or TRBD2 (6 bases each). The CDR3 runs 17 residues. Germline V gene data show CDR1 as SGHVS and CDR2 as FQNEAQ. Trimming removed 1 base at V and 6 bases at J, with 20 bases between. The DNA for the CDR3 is TGTGCCAGCAGCTTAGGGGTCGAGGGGGGTGTGAGGGATACGCAGTATTTT. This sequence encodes CASSLGVEGGVRDTQYF.